The clone carrying this T cell receptor (beta chain) turned up a few times. TCRdb re-analysed the RT-PCR reads in MiXCR, keeping a single row per CDR3 protein. The sample holds around 200,000 distinct CDR3 sequences; 35% to 45% are singletons and the top ten take 11%. These data originate in a study of patients and donors after allogeneic stem cell transplantation. The germline V gene encodes CDR1 SQVTM and CDR2 ANQGSEA. The CDR3 has 19 amino acids. Unmatched junction bases numbered 19, after V lost 7 bases and J lost 0 bases. The chain links TRBV29-1 to TRBJ2-3; 10 bases are shared with TRBD2. The source material was blood, either unsorted or a sorted T cell fraction (not recorded which). The receptor was isolated from a human donor who was either an allogeneic HSCT recipient or a stem cell or donor lymphocyte infusion donor (not recorded which). It is not recorded whose cells these are; they may come from a transplant donor. This CDR3 is CSALGASGGFPASTDTQYF. CDR3 nucleotides: TGCAGCGCACTCGGTGCTAGCGGGGGCTTCCCGGCTAGCACAGATACGCAGTATTTT.